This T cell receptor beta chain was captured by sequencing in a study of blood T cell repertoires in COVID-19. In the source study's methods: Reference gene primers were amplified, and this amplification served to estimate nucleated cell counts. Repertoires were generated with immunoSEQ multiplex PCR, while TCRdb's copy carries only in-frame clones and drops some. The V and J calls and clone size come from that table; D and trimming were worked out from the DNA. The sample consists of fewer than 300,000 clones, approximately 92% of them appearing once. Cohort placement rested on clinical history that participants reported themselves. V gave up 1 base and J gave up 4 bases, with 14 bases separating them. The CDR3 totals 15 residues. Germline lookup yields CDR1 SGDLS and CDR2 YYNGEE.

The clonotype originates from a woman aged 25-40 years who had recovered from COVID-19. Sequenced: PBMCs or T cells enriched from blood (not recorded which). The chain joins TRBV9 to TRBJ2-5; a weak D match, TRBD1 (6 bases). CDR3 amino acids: CASSVTRGVGETQYF. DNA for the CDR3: TGTGCCAGCAGCGTAACCAGGGGTGTAGGAGAGACCCAGTACTTC.